The TCR beta chain described here comes from a study of cytomegalovirus exposure and HLA in healthy donors. Study-wide background: Researchers previously reported finding about 110 million unique TCR beta sequences from approximately 200 million T cells. The study, taken as a whole, reports: In a later analysis, the majority of CMV-associated beta chains seemingly showed HLA restriction. Fewer N-insertions than the roughly 670-donor mean were reportedly shown by an Asian-associated ancestry cluster in a later analysis. A previous analysis found most TCR beta V segments productive roughly 90% or roughly 30% of the time.

60 Vbeta and 13 Jbeta primers were used in PCR. Clones were read by immunoSEQ multiplex PCR, and TCRdb kept only the in-frame ones, dropping some. The sample carries about 60,000 clones, about 80% recorded once. Deletions cut 1 base from V and 7 bases from J, with 14 bases between. The CDR3 runs 14 residues. Germline CDR1 is SGHVS and CDR2 is FQNEAQ. As regards this clone: The antigen is undetermined.

The receptor comes from a woman between 40 and 55 years old in good health and CMV-seropositive. Sequenced: PBMCs. The rearrangement joins TRBV7-8 to TRBJ2-7, with D possibly TRBD1 on 5 matching bases. The CDR3, as DNA: TGTGCCAGCAGCTTAGGGGGCGCTTCTTGGGAGCAGTACTTC. Amino acids: CASSLGGASWEQYF.